This T cell receptor beta chain stems from a study of vaccination and CD4 T cells after COVID-19 (dated by TCRdb to between 2021 and 2023). Describing the broader study: Convalescent patients had a positive SARS-CoV-2 result on nasal swab PCR, and of these patients, several had mild disease and one had severe disease. Six males and four females were included in the convalescent cohort, with two Hispanic individuals, seven Caucasians, two Asians and one multiracial person represented. Participants received two doses of either the Pfizer-BioNTech BNT162b2 vaccine (n=8) or the Moderna mRNA-1273 vaccine (n=2). Post-COVID blood samples from convalescent patients were collected a median of roughly 100 days after diagnosis, with a range of roughly 30 to 161 days. Post-vaccine blood samples were obtained a median of roughly 75 days after the second vaccine dose, with a range of about 14 to 241 days. For stimulating the cultures, overlapping spike peptide pools were used, derived from SARS-CoV-2 as well as from the common cold coronaviruses HCoV-NL63, HCoV-OC43 and HCoV-229E. Control cultures received a CEFX viral epitope pool as the positive control, an HIV-1 Nef peptide pool as the negative control, or no peptide. In roughly 10 COVID-19 convalescent patients and a handful of infection-naive healthy vaccine recipients, the spike-specific CD4+ TCR repertoire before mRNA vaccination was compared with the repertoire after mRNA vaccination.

The library was made by PCR. DNA from cultured CD4+ T cells was subjected to TCR sequencing with the Oncomine TCR Beta short-read assay at the Johns Hopkins FTIC core. The QIAamp micro DNA kit was used to extract genomic DNA from the cultured CD4+ T cells. Oncomine TCR Beta libraries from cultured CD4+ T cells were pooled using unique dual indexes and sequenced on an Illumina iSeq 100. In the original analysis: Non-productive sequences were filtered out, and CDR3s that did not start with C, did not end with F or W, or were shorter than 7 amino acids were discarded. The MANAFEST web application identified antigen-specific clonotypes by comparing peptide-stimulated wells against reference wells and other culture wells. Positive clones required FDR below 0.05, an odds ratio above 5, and productive frequency above 0.1% in at least two of three replicate wells. A clonotype counted as cross-reactive if it showed significant expansion both in the SARS-CoV-2 spike wells and in at least one common cold coronavirus spike condition. Levenshtein distances (stringdist) and unrooted phylogenetic trees (ape) in R version 3.6.1 were used to assess CDR3 homology. TCRdb redid the processing of the public reads, applying fastp at Q25 and MiXCR, and retained in-frame beta chains. One record per CDR3 amino acid sequence lists the most common genes and DNA. The V and J calls and clone size come from TCRdb's table, not from the authors' own analysis. Across this sample there are 9,500 to 15,000 distinct CDR3 sequences, with roughly 74% seen only once. Approximately 10% of the sample rests with the top ten.

The sample's treatment or condition, from its label and the paper: roughly ten-day PBMC culture with coronavirus spike peptide pools or control peptides (ViraFEST assay). The study used the ViraFEST assay, which expanded antigen-specific T cells with peptide pools and then identified expanded clonotypes by TCR sequencing. The convalescent patients' positive SARS-CoV-2 PCR tests fell between March and December 2020, which was before the Alpha, Beta and Delta variants emerged in the United States. Each well held around 2 million PBMCs cultured in IMDM containing roughly 5% human AB serum and approximately 9.4 IU/ml IL-2, with 8.5 to 10 ug/ml peptide pools added. On days 3 and 7, half of the culture medium was replaced with fresh IL-2-containing medium. CD4+ T cells were isolated after 10 days of culture through negative selection using the EasySep CD4+ T cell isolation kit. PBMCs were separated from whole blood using Ficoll-Paque Plus gradient centrifugation and then either used fresh or cryopreserved at -140C. Each culture condition was generally run in triplicate wells.

The study at large found these results: Among the post-vaccine SARS-CoV-2-reactive clones in convalescent patients, a median approximately 90% showed up only after vaccination, which suggests vaccine-specific priming. In convalescent patients, nearly all vaccine-specific clones (304 of 307) were found to be mono-reactive for SARS-CoV-2 spike rather than cross-reactive with common cold coronaviruses. The study included relatively few convalescent patients and did not analyze early timepoints after natural infection. The median count of SARS-CoV-2-reactive clonotypes went up from 21 after infection to more than 30 after vaccination, although the change was not significant.

The CDR3 holds 12 amino acids from the cysteine to the phenylalanine. The retained sequence is limited to the CDR3, 36 bases, with the frame set at the first base. V is pared back by 5 bases and J by 4 bases, with 9 bases lying between the germline termini. Per the germline V gene (reference sequence), SEHNR is the CDR1 and FQNEAQ is the CDR2. To note about this clonotype: Its antigen remains undetermined. No qualities accompany the bases; no much larger clone lies one base away.

The material sequenced was CD4+ T cells from blood, cultured in vitro. This chain is built from TRBV7-9 and TRBJ2-7, with the D gene not clear enough to name. The receptor was derived from a human donor who had recovered from COVID-19. The CDR3 region has the sequence CASSLTIYEQYF. The nucleotide sequence is TGTGCCAGCAGCCTTACTATATACGAGCAGTACTTC.